A selection of T cell receptor beta chains follows, all from one sample in a study of blood T cell repertoires in COVID-19. Using immunoSEQ multiplex PCR, the repertoire was profiled, and TCRdb retains in-frame clones only, with some absent. The table includes some 200,000 clones, around nine tenths detected once. The specimen sequenced was peripheral blood. These receptors originate from a woman aged 35 to 49 with acute or convalescent COVID-19. The CDR3 runs from the conserved cysteine through the conserved F or W. D genes are given only for firm matches. Expanded clones are given a class, and other clones once, few, many or no size at all.

CDR3aa,CDR3nt,abundance,d_gene,v_gene,j_gene
CASTVVTGELFF,TGTGCCAGCACGGTGGTAACCGGGGAGCTGTTTTTT,NA,NA,TRBV25-1,TRBJ2-2
CASSLATGTQETQYF,TGCGCCAGCAGCTTGGCGACAGGGACACAAGAGACCCAGTACTTC,NA,TRBD1,TRBV5-1,TRBJ2-5
CACQGAGNEKLFF,TGTGCCTGCCAGGGGGCTGGCAATGAAAAACTGTTTTTT,NA,TRBD1,TRBV30,TRBJ1-4
CASSVGSLSTDTQYF,TGTGCCAGCAGCGTAGGGTCCCTATCCACAGATACGCAGTATTTT,NA,NA,TRBV9,TRBJ2-3
CASRGRVSSPLHF,TGCGCCAGCAGGGGCAGGGTGAGTTCACCCCTCCACTTT,NA,NA,TRBV4-1,TRBJ1-6
CASSLRQGYTDTQYF,TGTGCCAGCAGTTTAAGACAGGGCTACACAGATACGCAGTATTTT,NA,TRBD1,TRBV28,TRBJ2-3
CASSLVWTGLGEKLFF,TGTGCCAGCAGTTTGGTTTGGACAGGGCTTGGGGAAAAACTGTTTTTT,NA,TRBD1,TRBV27,TRBJ1-4
CASTATARGNTEAFF,TGTGCCAGTACCGCGACTGCCCGGGGGAACACTGAAGCTTTCTTT,NA,NA,TRBV19,TRBJ1-1
CASSDERGEAFF,TGTGCCAGCAGTGATGAAAGAGGTGAAGCTTTCTTT,once,NA,TRBV2,TRBJ1-1
CASIAGMGTEAFF,TGTGCCAGCATAGCAGGGATGGGCACTGAAGCTTTCTTT,NA,NA,TRBV6-5,TRBJ1-1
CASSWGTGGAGTEAFF,TGTGCCAGCAGCTGGGGGACAGGGGGCGCAGGAACTGAAGCTTTCTTT,NA,TRBD1,TRBV9,TRBJ1-1
CASSLGGDTIYF,TGTGCCAGCAGCTTAGGGGGGGACACCATATATTTT,NA,NA,TRBV11-2,TRBJ1-3
CASSLAFRMNTEAFF,TGTGCCAGCAGCTTGGCCTTCAGAATGAACACTGAAGCTTTCTTT,NA,NA,TRBV5-6,TRBJ1-1
CASSPTEETQYF,TGTGCCAGCAGCCCAACCGAGGAGACCCAGTACTTC,NA,NA,TRBV3-1/TRBV3-2,TRBJ2-5
CASSLGQGIGGYTF,TGTGCCAGCAGCTTGGGACAGGGGATCGGCGGCTACACCTTC,NA,TRBD1,TRBV5-6,TRBJ1-2
CASTPTGTNQPQHF,TGTGCCAGCACCCCGACAGGGACCAATCAGCCCCAGCATTTT,NA,TRBD1,TRBV27,TRBJ1-5
CASSQQGRNYGYTF,TGTGCCAGCAGCCAACAGGGGAGGAACTATGGCTACACCTTC,NA,TRBD1,TRBV5-4,TRBJ1-2
CASSLTPPGLASNEQFF,TGTGCCAGTAGCCTAACACCACCGGGACTAGCATCCAATGAGCAGTTCTTC,NA,TRBD2,TRBV19,TRBJ2-1
CASSSQGYSNQPQHF,TGTGCCAGCAGTTCACAGGGGTATAGCAATCAGCCCCAGCATTTT,many,TRBD1,TRBV6-5,TRBJ1-5
CASSLYRNYGYTF,TGTGCCAGCAGTTTATACAGGAACTATGGCTACACCTTC,NA,NA,TRBV12-3/TRBV12-4,TRBJ1-2
CASSYGGQGNTIYF,TGTGCCAGCAGTTACGGGGGACAGGGAAACACCATATATTTT,NA,TRBD1,TRBV6-5,TRBJ1-3
CASSEQGAGTNTEAFF,TGTGCCAGCAGTGAACAGGGGGCAGGGACGAACACTGAAGCTTTCTTT,NA,TRBD1,TRBV6-1,TRBJ1-1
CASSEYVQGQQFF,TGTGCCAGCAGTGAATATGTGCAGGGGCAGCAGTTCTTC,NA,NA,TRBV25-1,TRBJ2-1
CAISERDRPYGYTF,TGTGCCATCAGTGAGAGAGACAGGCCCTATGGCTACACCTTC,NA,NA,TRBV10-3,TRBJ1-2
CASSLTAFGGNEQFF,TGTGCCAGCAGCTTAACGGCATTCGGGGGGAATGAGCAGTTCTTC,NA,TRBD2,TRBV11-2,TRBJ2-1